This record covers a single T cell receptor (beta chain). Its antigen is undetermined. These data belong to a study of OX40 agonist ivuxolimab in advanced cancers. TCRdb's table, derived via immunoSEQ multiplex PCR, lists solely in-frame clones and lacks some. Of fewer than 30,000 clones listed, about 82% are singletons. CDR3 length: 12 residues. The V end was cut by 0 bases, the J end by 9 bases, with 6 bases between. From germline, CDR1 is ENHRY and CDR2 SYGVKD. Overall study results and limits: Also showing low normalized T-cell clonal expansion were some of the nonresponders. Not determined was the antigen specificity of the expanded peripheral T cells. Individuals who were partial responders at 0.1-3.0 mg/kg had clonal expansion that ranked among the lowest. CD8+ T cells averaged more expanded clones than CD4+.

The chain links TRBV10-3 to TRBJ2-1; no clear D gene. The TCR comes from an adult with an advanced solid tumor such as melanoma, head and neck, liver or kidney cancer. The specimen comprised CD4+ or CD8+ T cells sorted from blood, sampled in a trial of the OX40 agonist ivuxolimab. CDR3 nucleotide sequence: TGTGCCATCAGTGAGTCGTCGCCTGAGCAGTTCTTC. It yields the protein CAISESSPEQFF.